This TCR beta chain stems from a study of long-term antiretroviral therapy in people with HIV. Study overall: Earliest sampling preceded the 2015 immediate-ART recommendation by about a decade. Findings and limits, study-wide: Whichever time point was examined, clones expanded before ART dominated the repertoire. Whereas controls had wider CDR3 length ranges, HIV repertoires had narrower ones.

Of note for this clone: Its antigen is unknown.

At survey level, the immunoSEQ assay was run in its v3.0 version. Measured with immunoSEQ multiplex PCR; TCRdb has only the in-frame clones, and not every one. The top ten hold 6% to 6.5% of the sample, which has about 22,000 clones, roughly 84% seen once. At minimum, one pre-ART and two post-ART PBMC samples were obtained from each donor. The CDR3 extends over 13 amino acids. The V gene lost 2 bases and the J gene lost 7 bases, with 9 bases spanning the gap. From germline, CDR1 is SGHTA and CDR2 FQGNSA. This clonotype originated in a man between 60 and 70 years old with HIV. This material consisted of unsorted PBMCs, taken 0.6 years after starting antiretroviral therapy. The gene calls are TRBV7-2 and TRBJ1-3; TRBD1 is a possible D gene (5 bases). CDR3 DNA sequence: TGTGCCAGCAGCTTAATTGAGGGGAACACCATATATTTT. This codes for CASSLIEGNTIYF.